Listed below are T cell receptor beta chains from one sample, sequenced in a study of shared clonotypes between healthy human individuals. Sequencing used immunoSEQ multiplex PCR; TCRdb keeps in-frame clones, though not all of them. The sample records under 600,000 clones, around 78% being singletons. The sequencing sample was made of PBMCs. These receptors all stem from a middle-aged woman in good health. Some clones in this sample may be carry-over from other donors' samples. CDR3s include the opening cysteine and the closing phenylalanine or tryptophan. Fields, in order: D gene, J gene, V gene, clone size, CDR3 length, CDR3 protein, CDR3 DNA. A D gene is named only where the DNA matches it firmly. Part of the rows lack a size; the others show once, few, many or a class for expanded clones.

D gene: TRBD2
J gene: TRBJ2-5
V gene: TRBV7-2
clone size: few
CDR3 length: 17
CDR3 protein: CASSLGASGRARETQYF
CDR3 DNA: TGTGCCAGCAGCTTAGGGGCTAGCGGGAGGGCCCGGGAGACCCAGTACTTC

D gene: TRBD1
J gene: TRBJ1-2
V gene: TRBV2
clone size: .
CDR3 length: 13
CDR3 protein: CASMGTAYYGYTF
CDR3 DNA: TGTGCCAGCATGGGGACAGCTTACTATGGCTACACCTTC

D gene: .
J gene: TRBJ2-6
V gene: TRBV7-2
clone size: .
CDR3 length: 16
CDR3 protein: CASSYSSYSGANVLTF
CDR3 DNA: TGTGCCAGCAGCTATTCGAGTTACTCTGGGGCCAACGTCCTGACTTTC

D gene: .
J gene: TRBJ2-2
V gene: TRBV4-2
clone size: once
CDR3 length: 14
CDR3 protein: CASSPDSNTGELFF
CDR3 DNA: TGTGCCAGCAGCCCCGACAGTAACACCGGGGAGCTGTTTTTT

D gene: .
J gene: TRBJ2-7
V gene: TRBV11-2
clone size: .
CDR3 length: 16
CDR3 protein: CASSLVGGLIRYEQYF
CDR3 DNA: TGTGCCAGCAGCTTAGTCGGAGGGCTTATCCGCTACGAGCAGTACTTC

D gene: TRBD1
J gene: TRBJ1-1
V gene: TRBV27
clone size: .
CDR3 length: 13
CDR3 protein: CASSHWDRGIAFF
CDR3 DNA: TGTGCCAGCAGTCATTGGGACAGGGGGATAGCTTTCTTT

D gene: .
J gene: TRBJ2-7
V gene: TRBV6-5
clone size: .
CDR3 length: 14
CDR3 protein: CASSYGQYSYEQYF
CDR3 DNA: TGTGCCAGCAGTTACGGACAGTACTCCTACGAGCAGTACTTC

D gene: TRBD2
J gene: TRBJ2-3
V gene: TRBV4-1
clone size: many
CDR3 length: 19
CDR3 protein: CASSNLGLAGKRTTDTQYF
CDR3 DNA: TGCGCCAGCAGCAATCTAGGACTAGCCGGGAAGCGCACTACAGATACGCAGTATTTT

D gene: .
J gene: TRBJ2-3
V gene: TRBV9
clone size: .
CDR3 length: 18
CDR3 protein: CASSVSWGMQTGGDTQYF
CDR3 DNA: TGTGCCAGCAGCGTATCGTGGGGGATGCAAACCGGGGGAGATACGCAGTATTTT

D gene: TRBD1
J gene: TRBJ2-3
V gene: TRBV6-1
clone size: .
CDR3 length: 16
CDR3 protein: CASSEGTGLSTDTQYF
CDR3 DNA: TGTGCCAGCAGTGAAGGGACAGGTCTCAGCACAGATACGCAGTATTTT

D gene: .
J gene: TRBJ2-1
V gene: TRBV11-3
clone size: .
CDR3 length: 14
CDR3 protein: CASSPGSSYNEQFF
CDR3 DNA: TGTGCCAGCAGTCCGGGGAGCTCCTACAATGAGCAGTTCTTC

D gene: .
J gene: TRBJ2-7
V gene: TRBV7-8
clone size: .
CDR3 length: 13
CDR3 protein: CASRKAQGYEQYF
CDR3 DNA: TGTGCCAGCAGAAAAGCACAGGGCTACGAGCAGTACTTC

D gene: TRBD1
J gene: TRBJ2-3
V gene: TRBV5-1
clone size: .
CDR3 length: 15
CDR3 protein: CASSLENRGMDTQYF
CDR3 DNA: TGCGCCAGCAGCCTAGAAAACAGGGGTATGGATACGCAGTATTTT

D gene: .
J gene: TRBJ2-3
V gene: TRBV7-3
clone size: .
CDR3 length: 15
CDR3 protein: CASSSTPGRTDTQYF
CDR3 DNA: TGTGCCAGCAGCTCGACCCCCGGTCGCACAGATACGCAGTATTTT

D gene: .
J gene: TRBJ1-2
V gene: TRBV7-9
clone size: .
CDR3 length: 15
CDR3 protein: CVSSLGFVGGDGYTF
CDR3 DNA: TGTGTCAGCAGCTTAGGCTTCGTGGGCGGCGATGGCTACACCTTC

D gene: .
J gene: TRBJ2-7
V gene: TRBV5-1
clone size: .
CDR3 length: 14
CDR3 protein: CASSGPGGLYEQYF
CDR3 DNA: TGCGCCAGCAGCGGGCCTGGGGGTCTCTACGAGCAGTACTTC

D gene: TRBD2
J gene: TRBJ2-1
V gene: TRBV29-1
clone size: few
CDR3 length: 14
CDR3 protein: CSAILAGGGREQFF
CDR3 DNA: TGCAGCGCGATACTAGCGGGAGGCGGTCGTGAGCAGTTCTTC

D gene: .
J gene: TRBJ2-7
V gene: TRBV30
clone size: many
CDR3 length: 14
CDR3 protein: CAWSGERLANEQYF
CDR3 DNA: TGTGCCTGGAGTGGGGAAAGGCTGGCCAACGAGCAGTACTTC

D gene: TRBD2
J gene: TRBJ2-1
V gene: TRBV11-3
clone size: few
CDR3 length: 15
CDR3 protein: CASSLDSGRDNEQFF
CDR3 DNA: TGTGCCAGCAGCTTAGATAGCGGGAGGGACAATGAGCAGTTCTTC

D gene: .
J gene: TRBJ1-4
V gene: TRBV19
clone size: .
CDR3 length: 14
CDR3 protein: CASSIAATNEKLFF
CDR3 DNA: TGTGCCAGTAGTATAGCTGCAACTAATGAAAAACTGTTTTTT

D gene: .
J gene: TRBJ1-2
V gene: TRBV9
clone size: few
CDR3 length: 12
CDR3 protein: CASNRGRAGYTF
CDR3 DNA: TGTGCCAGCAACAGAGGCAGGGCTGGCTACACCTTC

D gene: TRBD1
J gene: TRBJ1-2
V gene: TRBV5-1
clone size: .
CDR3 length: 15
CDR3 protein: CASSSDGTGGHGYTF
CDR3 DNA: TGCGCCAGCAGCTCCGACGGGACAGGGGGTCACGGCTACACCTTC

D gene: .
J gene: TRBJ1-1
V gene: TRBV7-9
clone size: .
CDR3 length: 12
CDR3 protein: CASSINRCEAFF
CDR3 DNA: TGTGCCAGCAGCATAAACAGGTGTGAAGCTTTCTTT

D gene: .
J gene: TRBJ2-7
V gene: TRBV2
clone size: .
CDR3 length: 14
CDR3 protein: CASSDRADTYEQYF
CDR3 DNA: TGTGCCAGCAGTGACCGGGCGGACACCTACGAGCAGTACTTC

D gene: .
J gene: TRBJ2-7
V gene: TRBV14
clone size: .
CDR3 length: 14
CDR3 protein: CASSQIRRWDEQYF
CDR3 DNA: TGTGCCAGCAGCCAGATACGGCGCTGGGACGAGCAGTACTTC

D gene: .
J gene: TRBJ1-1
V gene: TRBV2
clone size: .
CDR3 length: 17
CDR3 protein: CASSEILAGPMNTEAFF
CDR3 DNA: TGTGCCAGCAGTGAAATTCTGGCAGGCCCAATGAACACTGAAGCTTTCTTT

D gene: .
J gene: TRBJ1-1
V gene: TRBV18
clone size: few
CDR3 length: 14
CDR3 protein: CASSPNTGNTEAFF
CDR3 DNA: TGTGCCAGCTCACCGAACACAGGAAACACTGAAGCTTTCTTT

D gene: TRBD2
J gene: TRBJ2-4
V gene: TRBV7-9
clone size: few
CDR3 length: 15
CDR3 protein: CASSHVGSGRDIQYF
CDR3 DNA: TGTGCCAGCAGCCACGTGGGTAGCGGGAGGGACATTCAGTACTTC

D gene: TRBD1
J gene: TRBJ2-5
V gene: TRBV7-2
clone size: .
CDR3 length: 16
CDR3 protein: CASSFSTGGLGETQYF
CDR3 DNA: TGTGCCAGCAGCTTTTCGACAGGGGGCCTAGGGGAGACCCAGTACTTC